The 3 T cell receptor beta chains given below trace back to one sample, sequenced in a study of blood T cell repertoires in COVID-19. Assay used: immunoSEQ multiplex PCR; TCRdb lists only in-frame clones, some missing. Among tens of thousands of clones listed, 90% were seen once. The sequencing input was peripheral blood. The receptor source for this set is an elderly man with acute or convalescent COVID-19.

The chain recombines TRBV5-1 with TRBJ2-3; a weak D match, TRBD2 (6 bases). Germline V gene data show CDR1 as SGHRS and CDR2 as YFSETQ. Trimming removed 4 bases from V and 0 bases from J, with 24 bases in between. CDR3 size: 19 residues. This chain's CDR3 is CASSNPAMEAGPSTDTQYF. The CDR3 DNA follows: TGCGCCAGCAGCAATCCCGCCATGGAAGCGGGCCCTAGCACAGATACGCAGTATTTT.

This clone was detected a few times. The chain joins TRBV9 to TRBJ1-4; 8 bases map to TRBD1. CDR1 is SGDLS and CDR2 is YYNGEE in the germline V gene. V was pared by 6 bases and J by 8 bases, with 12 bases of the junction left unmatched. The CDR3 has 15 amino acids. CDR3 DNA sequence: TGTGCCAGCACCGGGGGAACAGGGACAGGAGAAAAACTGTTTTTT. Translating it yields CASTGGTGTGEKLFF.

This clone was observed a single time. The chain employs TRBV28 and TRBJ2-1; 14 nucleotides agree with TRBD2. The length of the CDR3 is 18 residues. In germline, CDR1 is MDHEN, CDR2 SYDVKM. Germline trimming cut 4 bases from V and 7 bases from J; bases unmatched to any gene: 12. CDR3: CASSSPVRLAGGPNEQFF. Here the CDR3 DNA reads TGTGCCAGCAGTTCCCCGGTGAGACTAGCGGGGGGGCCAAATGAGCAGTTCTTC. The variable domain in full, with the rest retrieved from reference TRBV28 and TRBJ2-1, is DVKVTQSSRYLVKRTGEKVFLECVQDMDHENMFWYRQDPGLGLRLIYFSYDVKMKEKGDIPEGYSVSREKKERFSLILESASTNQTSMYLCASSSPVRLAGGPNEQFFGPGTRLTVL.